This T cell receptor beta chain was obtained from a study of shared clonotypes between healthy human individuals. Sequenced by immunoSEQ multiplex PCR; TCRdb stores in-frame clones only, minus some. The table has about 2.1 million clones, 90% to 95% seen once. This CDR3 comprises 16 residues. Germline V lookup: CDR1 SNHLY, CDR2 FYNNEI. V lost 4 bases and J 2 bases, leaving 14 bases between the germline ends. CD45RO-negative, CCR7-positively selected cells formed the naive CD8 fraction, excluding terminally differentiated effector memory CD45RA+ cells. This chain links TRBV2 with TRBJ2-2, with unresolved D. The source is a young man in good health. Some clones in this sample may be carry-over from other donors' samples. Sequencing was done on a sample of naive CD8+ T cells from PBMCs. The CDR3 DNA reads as TGTGCCAGCAGTGGGGCCGTAACTATAAACACCGGGGAGCTGTTTTTT. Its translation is CASSGAVTINTGELFF.